A selection of T cell receptor beta chains follows, all from one sample in a study of cytomegalovirus exposure and HLA in healthy donors. Sequencing was performed with immunoSEQ multiplex PCR; in TCRdb, only in-frame clones are kept and a portion is missing. The sample holds approximately 180,000 clones, about 12% seen once. Sequenced sample: PBMCs. These receptors originate from a man aged 50 to 60 in good health and CMV-seropositive. CDR3s include the opening cysteine and the closing phenylalanine or tryptophan. A D gene is named only where the DNA matches it firmly.

d_call v_call cdr3_aa
TRBD1 TRBV30 CAWNPRTGGYYGYTF
NA TRBV5-1 CASSLELTPTDTQYF
TRBD2 TRBV7-2 CASSPPGASGGVAGELFF
TRBD1 TRBV5-1 CASSSGTEGNEQFF
TRBD1 TRBV6-5 CASSRGELPEKLFF
TRBD2 TRBV5-8 CASSLSGAPNEQFF
NA TRBV9 CASSVALVNEQFF
NA TRBV7-8 CASGAPNEKLFF
NA TRBV11-2 CASSSTGVTDTQYF
TRBD1 TRBV5-6 CASSIWTGATQYF
NA TRBV6-5 CASTDTLLTPLHF
NA TRBV5-6 CASSFTQGYEQFF
TRBD2 TRBV5-1 CASSRLAGVTYNEQFF
TRBD1 TRBV10-3 CAIRPGQGPTGELFF
NA TRBV4-3 CASSQDFDYSTNGQYF
TRBD1 TRBV9 CASSLRTGTSGNTIYF
NA TRBV6-1 CASSEGPGRGLKAFF
NA TRBV7-9 CASSLGQYNEKLFF
NA TRBV7-3 CASSLTGTRYNEQFF
NA TRBV5-1 CASNPGGPNSYNSPLHF
NA TRBV6-5 CASSYSGGTQPQHF
NA TRBV2 CASSAERNTQYF
NA TRBV28 CASRRQARELFF
NA TRBV11-3 CASSPGVEGYTF
TRBD1 TRBV5-6 CASSYRGRGTEAFF
NA TRBV18 CASSPRRSEKLFF
NA TRBV5-1 CASSFDQGTDTQYF
NA TRBV4-3 CASSQQPPGTQGRNNSPLHF
NA TRBV19 CATLGLGGTEAFF
NA TRBV18 CASSPPGREGNQPQHF
NA TRBV6-5 CASSVGDLGNSPLHF
TRBD1 TRBV30 CAWSVWTGGQRGNQPQHF
TRBD1 TRBV5-1 CASSPGTGVIGRDTQYF
NA TRBV18 CASSLRQASGANVLTF
NA TRBV5-1 CASSNNELTGANVLTF
NA TRBV7-9 CASSLSGGVTEAFF
TRBD1 TRBV6-5 CASRGQGAYRGSTF
NA TRBV15 CATSRQGNQPQHF
NA TRBV7-2 CASSSGVYDGYTF
NA TRBV11-2 CASSLDLAGGPGGQYF
NA TRBV6-5 CASSPIGGPQHF
NA TRBV5-6 CASRWEGNTEAFF
TRBD1 TRBV30 CAWSLSGTGSPTSNQPQHF
TRBD1 TRBV28 CASRSPRGQGYYGYTF
TRBD1 TRBV7-6 CASSLSGGNTETQYF
NA TRBV5-6 CASSLWTNYEQYF
NA TRBV30 CAWSGGIYGYTF
TRBD2 TRBV10-3 CAIRADKRGGLTGELFF